This T cell receptor beta chain was found in a study of neurological immune-mediated disorders. TCRdb re-called the 5' RACE reads with MiXCR, one entry per CDR3 protein. The sample has about 28,000 distinct CDR3 sequences, 9% to 13% seen once; the top ten hold 5.8%. This CDR3 is 17 amino acids long. Trimming took off 0 bases at V and 0 bases at J, with 15 bases between the two ends. Germline CDR1 LGHNA, CDR2 YSLEER. This TCR derives from a woman aged 55-75 years in good health. The sequenced sample was PBMCs. The rearrangement joins TRBV4-3 to TRBJ2-7, with D possibly being TRBD2 (5 bases). The CDR3 DNA reads as TGCGCCAGCAGCCAAGAGATCCCCTCTGGAGGCTCCTACGAGCAGTACTTC. Protein product: CASSQEIPSGGSYEQYF.